These T cell receptor beta chains were read from a single sample in a study of OX40 agonist ivuxolimab in advanced cancers. Produced via immunoSEQ multiplex PCR; TCRdb's table is partial and in-frame only. Among about 45,000 clones listed, 75% to 85% were seen once. The sample was CD4+ or CD8+ T cells sorted from blood, taken in a trial of the OX40 agonist ivuxolimab. The receptors derive from an adult with an advanced solid tumor such as melanoma, head and neck, liver or kidney cancer. Both conserved end residues are part of each CDR3. Each record gives: D gene, clone size, J gene, V gene, CDR3 protein, CDR3 DNA. The D gene is left open where the match is weak. Clone size is not always given. Where it is, it says once, few, many or a class for expanded clones.

D gene: NA; clone size: once; J gene: TRBJ1-1; V gene: TRBV29-1; CDR3 protein: CSVVDGTANTEAFF; CDR3 DNA: TGCAGCGTTGTAGATGGGACCGCGAACACTGAAGCTTTCTTT
D gene: NA; clone size: once; J gene: TRBJ2-1; V gene: TRBV7-2; CDR3 protein: CASSLGFEGSEQFF; CDR3 DNA: TGTGCCAGCAGCTTAGGATTTGAGGGCAGTGAGCAGTTCTTC
D gene: NA; clone size: NA; J gene: TRBJ1-3; V gene: TRBV6-6; CDR3 protein: CASVDSGNTIYF; CDR3 DNA: TGTGCCAGCGTTGACTCTGGAAACACCATATATTTT
D gene: TRBD1; clone size: NA; J gene: TRBJ2-7; V gene: TRBV10-3; CDR3 protein: CAIRSDRLYEQYF; CDR3 DNA: TGTGCCATCAGATCGGACAGGTTGTACGAGCAGTACTTC
D gene: NA; clone size: few; J gene: TRBJ1-1; V gene: TRBV30; CDR3 protein: CAWSRGQNTEAFF; CDR3 DNA: TGTGCCTGGAGTCGCGGCCAGAACACTGAAGCTTTCTTT
D gene: TRBD2; clone size: once; J gene: TRBJ2-7; V gene: TRBV7-2; CDR3 protein: CASSTSTGTTHEQYF; CDR3 DNA: TGTGCCAGCAGCACCTCAACCGGGACTACCCACGAGCAGTACTTC
D gene: NA; clone size: NA; J gene: TRBJ2-5; V gene: TRBV5-4; CDR3 protein: CASSSDRIGTQYF; CDR3 DNA: TGTGCCAGCAGCTCAGACAGGATCGGGACCCAGTACTTC
D gene: NA; clone size: once; J gene: TRBJ2-7; V gene: TRBV21-1; CDR3 protein: CASGGSYEQYF; CDR3 DNA: TGTGCCAGCGGGGGGTCCTACGAGCAGTACTTC
D gene: TRBD1; clone size: few; J gene: TRBJ1-3; V gene: TRBV7-2; CDR3 protein: CASSPDRAAGNTIYF; CDR3 DNA: TGTGCCAGCAGTCCCGACAGGGCTGCTGGAAACACCATATATTTT
D gene: TRBD1; clone size: NA; J gene: TRBJ1-2; V gene: TRBV2; CDR3 protein: CASSAGRGHRNYGYTF; CDR3 DNA: TGTGCCAGCAGTGCCGGCAGGGGGCATAGGAACTATGGCTACACCTTC
D gene: NA; clone size: NA; J gene: TRBJ2-3; V gene: TRBV6-6; CDR3 protein: CASSYPESTDTQYF; CDR3 DNA: TGTGCCAGCAGTTACCCGGAGAGCACAGATACGCAGTATTTT
D gene: NA; clone size: NA; J gene: TRBJ1-5; V gene: TRBV7-9; CDR3 protein: CASSSPGSNQPQHF; CDR3 DNA: TGTGCCAGCAGCTCACCGGGGAGCAATCAGCCCCAGCATTTT
D gene: NA; clone size: NA; J gene: TRBJ2-5; V gene: TRBV7-9; CDR3 protein: CASRPVSETQYF; CDR3 DNA: TGTGCCAGCAGGCCTGTATCCGAGACCCAGTACTTC
D gene: TRBD1; clone size: NA; J gene: TRBJ2-1; V gene: TRBV7-8; CDR3 protein: CASSSYGTGERSNEQFF; CDR3 DNA: TGTGCCAGCAGCTCATACGGGACAGGGGAGAGAAGCAATGAGCAGTTCTTC
D gene: NA; clone size: NA; J gene: TRBJ2-5; V gene: TRBV19; CDR3 protein: CATKNQGSSETQYF; CDR3 DNA: TGTGCCACTAAAAATCAGGGAAGTAGTGAGACCCAGTACTTC
D gene: NA; clone size: NA; J gene: TRBJ2-4; V gene: TRBV7-9; CDR3 protein: CASSPQGLAKNIQYF; CDR3 DNA: TGTGCCAGCAGCCCCCAGGGGCTAGCCAAAAACATTCAGTACTTC
D gene: NA; clone size: NA; J gene: TRBJ2-1; V gene: TRBV18; CDR3 protein: CASSPPSILRDEQFF; CDR3 DNA: TGTGCCAGCTCACCACCGTCCATTCTACGCGATGAGCAGTTCTTC
D gene: TRBD1; clone size: NA; J gene: TRBJ1-3; V gene: TRBV4-3; CDR3 protein: CASSQGYRGTGNTIYF; CDR3 DNA: TGCGCCAGCAGCCAAGGGTACAGGGGAACTGGAAACACCATATATTTT
D gene: NA; clone size: NA; J gene: TRBJ2-6; V gene: TRBV27; CDR3 protein: CASQPLSSGANVLTF; CDR3 DNA: TGTGCCAGCCAACCCCTTTCCTCTGGGGCCAACGTCCTGACTTTC
D gene: NA; clone size: NA; J gene: TRBJ2-5; V gene: TRBV7-2; CDR3 protein: CASSRPGKEVGETQYF; CDR3 DNA: TGTGCCAGCAGCCGTCCCGGGAAGGAGGTCGGAGAGACCCAGTACTTC
D gene: NA; clone size: NA; J gene: TRBJ1-1; V gene: TRBV6-5; CDR3 protein: CASSYGGGSTEAFF; CDR3 DNA: TGTGCCAGCAGTTACGGAGGGGGTAGCACTGAAGCTTTCTTT
D gene: TRBD2; clone size: NA; J gene: TRBJ2-7; V gene: TRBV28; CDR3 protein: CASSSGTSGNVEQYF; CDR3 DNA: TGTGCCAGCAGTTCAGGGACTAGCGGAAACGTGGAGCAGTACTTC
D gene: TRBD2; clone size: once; J gene: TRBJ2-7; V gene: TRBV11-1; CDR3 protein: CASSSAGAGGQNEQYF; CDR3 DNA: TGTGCCAGCAGCTCCGCGGGCGCGGGAGGCCAGAACGAGCAGTACTTC
D gene: NA; clone size: NA; J gene: TRBJ2-5; V gene: TRBV5-1; CDR3 protein: CASSLVASDETQYF; CDR3 DNA: TGCGCCAGCAGCTTGGTGGCTAGCGATGAGACCCAGTACTTC
D gene: NA; clone size: once; J gene: TRBJ2-7; V gene: TRBV19; CDR3 protein: CASSTPSAGGSHEQYF; CDR3 DNA: TGTGCCAGTAGTACCCCTAGCGCCGGGGGTAGTCACGAGCAGTACTTC
D gene: NA; clone size: NA; J gene: TRBJ2-5; V gene: TRBV18; CDR3 protein: CASSRGVAVRETQYF; CDR3 DNA: TGTGCCAGCTCAAGGGGGGTGGCAGTTCGAGAGACCCAGTACTTC
D gene: NA; clone size: few; J gene: TRBJ1-4; V gene: TRBV19; CDR3 protein: CASSTGFDEKLFF; CDR3 DNA: TGTGCCAGTAGTACAGGGTTCGACGAAAAACTGTTTTTT
D gene: TRBD1; clone size: NA; J gene: TRBJ1-3; V gene: TRBV4-1; CDR3 protein: CASSQDSGDRNSGNTIYF; CDR3 DNA: TGCGCCAGCAGCCAAGATTCGGGGGACAGGAACTCTGGAAACACCATATATTTT
D gene: NA; clone size: NA; J gene: TRBJ2-2; V gene: TRBV4-1; CDR3 protein: CASSRGTGELFF; CDR3 DNA: TGCGCCAGCAGCCGGGGCACCGGGGAGCTGTTTTTT
D gene: TRBD2; clone size: few; J gene: TRBJ2-2; V gene: TRBV5-1; CDR3 protein: CATTGLAGVNTGELFF; CDR3 DNA: TGCGCCACCACGGGACTAGCGGGAGTGAACACCGGGGAGCTGTTTTTT
D gene: NA; clone size: NA; J gene: TRBJ2-7; V gene: TRBV10-2; CDR3 protein: CASRVGASYEQYF; CDR3 DNA: TGCGCCAGCAGGGTCGGGGCCTCCTACGAGCAGTACTTC
D gene: NA; clone size: few; J gene: TRBJ1-5; V gene: TRBV28; CDR3 protein: CASRSLGAGNQPQHF; CDR3 DNA: TGTGCCAGCAGGTCGTTGGGGGCCGGCAATCAGCCCCAGCATTTT
D gene: NA; clone size: NA; J gene: TRBJ2-5; V gene: TRBV5-1; CDR3 protein: CASAIGQGQETQYF; CDR3 DNA: TGCGCCAGCGCCATTGGGCAGGGCCAAGAGACCCAGTACTTC
D gene: NA; clone size: few; J gene: TRBJ1-5; V gene: TRBV30; CDR3 protein: CAWSVSGGNQPQHF; CDR3 DNA: TGTGCCTGGAGTGTCTCTGGTGGGAATCAGCCCCAGCATTTT
D gene: NA; clone size: NA; J gene: TRBJ2-5; V gene: TRBV10-1; CDR3 protein: CASSKIGPQETQYF; CDR3 DNA: TGCGCCAGCAGTAAGATCGGGCCCCAAGAGACCCAGTACTTC
D gene: NA; clone size: NA; J gene: TRBJ2-1; V gene: TRBV19; CDR3 protein: CASSTEWVNEQFF; CDR3 DNA: TGTGCCAGTAGTACGGAGTGGGTTAATGAGCAGTTCTTC
D gene: NA; clone size: NA; J gene: TRBJ1-6; V gene: TRBV30; CDR3 protein: CAWSVPGPNSPLHF; CDR3 DNA: TGTGCCTGGAGTGTTCCGGGGCCCAATTCACCCCTCCACTTT
D gene: NA; clone size: NA; J gene: TRBJ2-5; V gene: TRBV20-1; CDR3 protein: CSAGTLETQYF; CDR3 DNA: TGCAGTGCAGGGACACTGGAGACCCAGTACTTC